This T cell receptor beta chain was found in a study of T cell changes during pregnancy in multiple sclerosis (dated by TCRdb to between 2018 and 2020). Some background on the complete study: The study looked at changes in the T cell repertoire across pregnancy in women with multiple sclerosis.

Libraries were built with the immunoSEQ multiplex PCR assay. Entries here come from immuneACCESS through TCRdb and include only in-frame sequences with V and J called. Some clones fail to appear in such tables; in the studies checked, an unresolved V gene covers under half of the shortfall, and the cause of the remainder is unknown. For this sample the table gives more than 35,000 clones, of which around 90% were detected only once. The leading ten clones occupy 0.3% to 0.4% of the sample. Counted from cysteine to phenylalanine, this CDR3 has 15 amino acids. Only the CDR3 DNA stays, 45 bases, in frame from base 1. The germline V gene provides CDR1 MNHNS and CDR2 SASEGT. Ends trimmed: V by 7 bases, J by 3 bases; bases unmatched to a gene: 8. Remarks on this clone: Its antigen is unknown. Base qualities are missing; no much larger clone stands one base away.

The TCR comes from a female donor in good health, enrolled as a control in a pregnancy study. The material was CD4+ T cells from peripheral blood mononuclear cells, obtained in the third trimester of pregnancy. The chain is assembled from TRBV6-1 and TRBJ2-1, with 8 bases in between that match TRBD2. The nucleotide sequence reads TGTGCCAGCACCCTCAGCGGGGGTTTCTACAATGAGCAGTTCTTC. Its protein reads: CASTLSGGFYNEQFF.